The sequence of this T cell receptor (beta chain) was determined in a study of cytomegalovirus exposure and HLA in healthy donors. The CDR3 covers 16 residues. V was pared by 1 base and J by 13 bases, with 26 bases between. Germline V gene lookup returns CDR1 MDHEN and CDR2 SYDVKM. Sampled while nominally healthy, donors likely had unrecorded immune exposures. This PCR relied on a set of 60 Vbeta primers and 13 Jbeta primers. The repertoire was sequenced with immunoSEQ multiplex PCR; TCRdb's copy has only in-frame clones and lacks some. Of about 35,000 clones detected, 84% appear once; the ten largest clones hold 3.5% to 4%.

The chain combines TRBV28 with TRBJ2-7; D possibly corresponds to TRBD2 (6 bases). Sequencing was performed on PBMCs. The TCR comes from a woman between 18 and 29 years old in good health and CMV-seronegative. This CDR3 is CASSLSRDSNTQGVYF. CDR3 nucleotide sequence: TGTGCCAGCAGTTTATCTCGGGACTCTAATACCCAAGGGGTTTACTTC.